This TCR beta chain is from a study of PD-1 blockade in classical Hodgkin lymphoma. Repertoires were generated with immunoSEQ multiplex PCR, while TCRdb's copy carries only in-frame clones and drops some. The sample contains roughly 60,000 clones, around 90% of which appear only once. Relapses following autologous stem cell transplantation were seen in all patients, with brentuximab vedotin exposure varying. Patients had relapsed/refractory classical Hodgkin lymphoma with complete response, partial response or progressive disease as best response. The sequenced sample was peripheral blood mononuclear cells (PBMCs), obtained at baseline. The sequence derives from a human donor with classical Hodgkin lymphoma.

CDR3 in amino acids: CASSLQGMNTEAFF. In nucleotides, the CDR3 is TGTGCCAGCAGCTTACAGGGCATGAACACTGAAGCTTTCTTT. The chain is built from TRBV27 and TRBJ1-1; D is perhaps TRBD1 (6 bases). The germline V gene has CDR1 MNHEY and CDR2 SMNVEV (reference sequence). The CDR3 is 14 residues long. V lost 6 bases and J lost 0, with 11 bases in between.